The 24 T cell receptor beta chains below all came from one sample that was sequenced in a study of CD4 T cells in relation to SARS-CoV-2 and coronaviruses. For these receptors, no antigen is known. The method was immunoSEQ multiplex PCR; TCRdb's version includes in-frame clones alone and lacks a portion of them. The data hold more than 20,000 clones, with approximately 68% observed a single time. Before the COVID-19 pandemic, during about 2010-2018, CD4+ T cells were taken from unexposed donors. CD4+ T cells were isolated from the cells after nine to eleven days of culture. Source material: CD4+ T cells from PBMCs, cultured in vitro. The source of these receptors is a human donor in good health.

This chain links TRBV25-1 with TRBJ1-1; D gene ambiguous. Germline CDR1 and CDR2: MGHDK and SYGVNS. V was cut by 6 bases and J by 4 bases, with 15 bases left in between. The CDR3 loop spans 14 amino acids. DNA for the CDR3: TGTGCCAGCAGCGTCCAAGGACGGAGCACTGAAGCTTTCTTT. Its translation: CASSVQGRSTEAFF.

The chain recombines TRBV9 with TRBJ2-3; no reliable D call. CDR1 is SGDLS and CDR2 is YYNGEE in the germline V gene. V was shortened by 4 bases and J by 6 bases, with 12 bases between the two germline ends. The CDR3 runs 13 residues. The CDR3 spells CASSIGAIDTQYF. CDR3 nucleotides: TGTGCCAGCAGCATAGGAGCCATCGATACGCAGTATTTT.

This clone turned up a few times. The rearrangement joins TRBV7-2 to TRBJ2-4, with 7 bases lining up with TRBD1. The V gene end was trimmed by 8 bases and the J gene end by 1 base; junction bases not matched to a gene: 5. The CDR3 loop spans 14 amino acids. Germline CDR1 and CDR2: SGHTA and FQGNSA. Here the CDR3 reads CASCDRAAKNIQYF. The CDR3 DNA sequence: TGTGCCAGCTGCGACAGGGCTGCCAAAAACATTCAGTACTTC.

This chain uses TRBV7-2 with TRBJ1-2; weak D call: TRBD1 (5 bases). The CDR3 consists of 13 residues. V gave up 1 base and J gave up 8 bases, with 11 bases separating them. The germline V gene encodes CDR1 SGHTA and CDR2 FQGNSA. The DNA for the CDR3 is TGTGCCAGCAGCTTAGTTTACGGGGGAGGCTACACCTTC. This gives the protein CASSLVYGGGYTF.

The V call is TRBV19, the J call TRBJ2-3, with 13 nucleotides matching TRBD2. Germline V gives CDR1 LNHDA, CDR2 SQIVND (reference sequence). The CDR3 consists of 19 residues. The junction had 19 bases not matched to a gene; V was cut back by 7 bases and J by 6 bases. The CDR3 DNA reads TGTGCCAGTACCTCCCCGGGGGGGAAGGGGACTAGCGGGACGGATACGCAGTATTTT. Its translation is CASTSPGGKGTSGTDTQYF.

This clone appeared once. The CDR3 reads CASSLGTSGFDEQYF. Written as DNA, the CDR3 is TGTGCCAGCAGCTTAGGGACTAGCGGGTTCGACGAGCAGTACTTC. V is TRBV7-8 and J is TRBJ2-7; 11 nucleotides align to TRBD2. The junction had 4 bases not matched to a gene; V was cut back by 1 base and J by 5 bases. The CDR3 length is 15 residues. Germline values: CDR1 SGHVS, CDR2 FQNEAQ.

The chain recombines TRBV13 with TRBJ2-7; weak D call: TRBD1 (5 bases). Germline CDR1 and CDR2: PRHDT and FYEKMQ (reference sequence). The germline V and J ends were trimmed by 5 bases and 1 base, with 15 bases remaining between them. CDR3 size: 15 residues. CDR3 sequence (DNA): TGTGCCAGCAGCCCCCAGGGAAACGTTTCCTACGAGCAGTACTTC. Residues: CASSPQGNVSYEQYF.

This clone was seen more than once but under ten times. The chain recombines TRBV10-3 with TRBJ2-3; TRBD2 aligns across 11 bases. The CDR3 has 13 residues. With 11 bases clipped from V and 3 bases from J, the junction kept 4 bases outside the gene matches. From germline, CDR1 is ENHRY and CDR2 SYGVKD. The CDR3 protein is CAVGTSGTDTQYF. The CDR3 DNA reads TGTGCCGTAGGGACTAGCGGAACAGATACGCAGTATTTT.

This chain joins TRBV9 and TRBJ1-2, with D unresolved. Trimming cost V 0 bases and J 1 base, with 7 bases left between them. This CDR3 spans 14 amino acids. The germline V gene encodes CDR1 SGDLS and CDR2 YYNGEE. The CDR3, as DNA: TGTGCCAGCAGCGTAGCTATGAGTAACTATGGCTACACCTTC. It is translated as CASSVAMSNYGYTF. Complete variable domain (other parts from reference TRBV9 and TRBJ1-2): DSGVTQTPKHLITATGQRVTLRCSPRSGDLSVYWYQQSLDQGLQFLIQYYNGEERAKGNILERFSAQQFPDLHSELNLSSLELGDSALYFCASSVAMSNYGYTFGSGTRLTVV.

The CDR3 protein is CASSPLRGAVRTYEQYF. The CDR3 DNA follows: TGTGCCAGCAGCCCACTCAGGGGTGCGGTCCGGACCTACGAGCAGTACTTC. V usage is TRBV27 and J usage is TRBJ2-7, with D maybe TRBD1 (6 bases). Germline CDR1 MNHEY, CDR2 SMNVEV (reference sequence). Between the trimmed V and J ends, which lost 6 bases and 2 bases, there was a span of 23 bases. The CDR3 is 17 residues long.

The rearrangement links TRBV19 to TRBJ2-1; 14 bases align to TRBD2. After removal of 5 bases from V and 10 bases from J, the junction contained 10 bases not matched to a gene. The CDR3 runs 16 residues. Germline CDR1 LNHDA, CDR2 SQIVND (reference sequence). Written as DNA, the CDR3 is TGTGCCAGTAGTGGGACCGGGACTAGCGGGAGAGGGGAGCAGTTCTTC. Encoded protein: CASSGTGTSGRGEQFF.

Written as DNA, the CDR3 is TGTGCCACCAGTGATTTCCCGACAGGGAGCGGGTTGTACTTC. Residues: CATSDFPTGSGLYF. The gene calls are TRBV24-1 and TRBJ2-5, with a possible D match to TRBD1 (7 bases). V was pared by 1 base and J by 13 bases, with 18 bases between. This CDR3 spans 14 amino acids. CDR1 and CDR2 from the germline V gene are KGHDR and SFDVKD.

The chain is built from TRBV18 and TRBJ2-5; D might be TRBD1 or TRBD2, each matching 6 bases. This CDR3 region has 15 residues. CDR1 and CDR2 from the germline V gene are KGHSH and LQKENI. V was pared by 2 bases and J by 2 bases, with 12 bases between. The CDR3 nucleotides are TGTGCCAGCTCACCAGGGGGGCCACTACAAGAGACCCAGTACTTC. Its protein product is CASSPGGPLQETQYF.

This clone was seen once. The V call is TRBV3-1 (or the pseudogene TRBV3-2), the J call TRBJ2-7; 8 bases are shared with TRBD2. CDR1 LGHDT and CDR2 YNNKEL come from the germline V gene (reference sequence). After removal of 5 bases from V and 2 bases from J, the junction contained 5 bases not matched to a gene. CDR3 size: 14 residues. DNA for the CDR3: TGTGCCAGCAGCAGGAGCGGGAGCGCCTACGAGCAGTACTTC. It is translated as CASSRSGSAYEQYF.

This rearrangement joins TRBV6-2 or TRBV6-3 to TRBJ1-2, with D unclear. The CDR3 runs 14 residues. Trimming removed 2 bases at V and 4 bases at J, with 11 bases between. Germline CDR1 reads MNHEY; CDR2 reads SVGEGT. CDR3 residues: CASSYPSPAYGYTF. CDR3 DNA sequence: TGTGCCAGCAGTTACCCCAGCCCAGCCTATGGCTACACCTTC.

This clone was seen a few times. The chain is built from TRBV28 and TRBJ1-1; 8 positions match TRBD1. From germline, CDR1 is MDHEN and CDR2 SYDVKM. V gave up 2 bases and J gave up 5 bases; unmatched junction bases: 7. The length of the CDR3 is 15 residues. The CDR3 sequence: CASSLEQGARTEAFF. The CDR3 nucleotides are TGTGCCAGCAGTTTAGAGCAGGGGGCAAGAACTGAAGCTTTCTTT.

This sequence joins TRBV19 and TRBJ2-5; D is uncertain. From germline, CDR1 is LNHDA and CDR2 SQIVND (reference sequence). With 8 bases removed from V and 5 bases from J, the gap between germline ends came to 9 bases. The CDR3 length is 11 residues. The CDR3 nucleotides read TGTGCCAGTTCCCAACGGGAGACCCAGTACTTC. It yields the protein CASSQRETQYF.

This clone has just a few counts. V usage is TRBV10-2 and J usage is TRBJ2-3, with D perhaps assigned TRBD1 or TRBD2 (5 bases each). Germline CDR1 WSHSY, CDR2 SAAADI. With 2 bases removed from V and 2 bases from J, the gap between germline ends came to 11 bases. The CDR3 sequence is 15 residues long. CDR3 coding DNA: TGCGCCAGCAGTGAGGGCAGAGGGGCCACAGATACGCAGTATTTT. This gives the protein CASSEGRGATDTQYF.

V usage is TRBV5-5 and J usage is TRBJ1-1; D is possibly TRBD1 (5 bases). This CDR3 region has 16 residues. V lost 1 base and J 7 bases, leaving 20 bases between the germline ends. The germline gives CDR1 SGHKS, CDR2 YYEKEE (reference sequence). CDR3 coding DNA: TGTGCCAGCAGCTTGTACTTCTTGGCTCAGGGAGTTGAAGCTTTCTTT. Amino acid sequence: CASSLYFLAQGVEAFF. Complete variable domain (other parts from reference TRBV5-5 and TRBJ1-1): DAGVTQSPTHLIKTRGQQVTLRCSPISGHKSVSWYQQVLGQGPQFIFQYYEKEERGRGNFPDRFSARQFPNYSSELNVNALLLGDSALYLCASSLYFLAQGVEAFFGQGTRLTVV.

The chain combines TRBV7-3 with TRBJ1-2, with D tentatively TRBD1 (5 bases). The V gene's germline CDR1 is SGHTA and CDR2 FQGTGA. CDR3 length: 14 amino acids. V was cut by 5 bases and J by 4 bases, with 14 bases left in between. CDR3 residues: CASSQSGDSYGYTF. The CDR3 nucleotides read TGTGCCAGCAGCCAAAGTGGTGACAGCTATGGCTACACCTTC.

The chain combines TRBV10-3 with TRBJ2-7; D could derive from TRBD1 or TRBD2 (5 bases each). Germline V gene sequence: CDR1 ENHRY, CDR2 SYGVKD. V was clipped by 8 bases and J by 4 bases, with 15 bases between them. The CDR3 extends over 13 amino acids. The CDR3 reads CAIGDALGYEQYF. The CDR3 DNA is TGTGCCATCGGGGACGCCCTGGGGTACGAGCAGTACTTC.

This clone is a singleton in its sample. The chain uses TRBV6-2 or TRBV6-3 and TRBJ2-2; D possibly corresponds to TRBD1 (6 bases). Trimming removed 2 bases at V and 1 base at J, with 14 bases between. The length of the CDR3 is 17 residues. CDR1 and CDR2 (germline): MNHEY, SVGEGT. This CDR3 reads CASSYVVGGLNTGELFF. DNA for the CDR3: TGTGCCAGCAGTTACGTGGTTGGGGGCTTGAACACCGGGGAGCTGTTTTTT.

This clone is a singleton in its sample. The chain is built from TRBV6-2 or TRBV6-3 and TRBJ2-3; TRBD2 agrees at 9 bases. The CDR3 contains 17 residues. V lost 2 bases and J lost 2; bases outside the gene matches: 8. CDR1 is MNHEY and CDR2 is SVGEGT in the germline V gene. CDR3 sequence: CASSYGGLASATDTQYF. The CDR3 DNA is TGTGCCAGCAGTTACGGGGGACTAGCTTCGGCCACAGATACGCAGTATTTT.

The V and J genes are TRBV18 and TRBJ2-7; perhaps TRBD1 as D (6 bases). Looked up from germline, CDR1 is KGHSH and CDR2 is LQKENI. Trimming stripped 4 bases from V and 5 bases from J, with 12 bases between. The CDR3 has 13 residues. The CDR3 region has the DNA TGTGCCAGCTCACGTCCCAGGGGTGACGAGCAGTACTTC. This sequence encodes CASSRPRGDEQYF. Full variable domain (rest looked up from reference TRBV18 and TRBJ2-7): NAGVMQNPRHLVRRRGQEARLRCSPMKGHSHVYWYRQLPEEGLKFMVYLQKENIIDESGMPKERFSAEFPKEGPSILRIQQVVRGDSAAYFCASSRPRGDEQYFGPGTRLTVT.